This T cell receptor beta chain originates from a study of blood T cell repertoires in COVID-19. Study details: Acute-phase and convalescent COVID-19 samples originated in the United States, Italy and Spain. Sample material is recorded as cDNA or gDNA derived from T cells, B-cell-depleted T cells, or PBMCs.

Original processing methods: Estimation of nucleated cell counts was performed using reference gene primer amplification. Sequenced by immunoSEQ multiplex PCR; TCRdb stores in-frame clones only, minus some. The V and J calls and clone size come from that table; D and trimming were worked out from the DNA. The data contain fewer than 250,000 clones, around 80% of them singletons. This clone turned up a few times. Followed over time, Seattle patients had been enrolled while infection was active. This CDR3 spans 15 amino acids. Germline V lookup: CDR1 MNHEY, CDR2 SVGAGI. V lost 6 bases to trimming and J lost 6 bases, with 20 bases between them.

Sequenced material: peripheral blood. The chain couples TRBV6-5 to TRBJ1-2; D is perhaps TRBD1 (6 bases). This clonotype was obtained from a woman in her sixties or seventies with COVID-19, enrolled during active disease. This CDR3 reads CASRPDTARTDGYTF. The CDR3 bases are TGTGCCAGCAGACCAGACACAGCAAGGACAGATGGCTACACCTTC.